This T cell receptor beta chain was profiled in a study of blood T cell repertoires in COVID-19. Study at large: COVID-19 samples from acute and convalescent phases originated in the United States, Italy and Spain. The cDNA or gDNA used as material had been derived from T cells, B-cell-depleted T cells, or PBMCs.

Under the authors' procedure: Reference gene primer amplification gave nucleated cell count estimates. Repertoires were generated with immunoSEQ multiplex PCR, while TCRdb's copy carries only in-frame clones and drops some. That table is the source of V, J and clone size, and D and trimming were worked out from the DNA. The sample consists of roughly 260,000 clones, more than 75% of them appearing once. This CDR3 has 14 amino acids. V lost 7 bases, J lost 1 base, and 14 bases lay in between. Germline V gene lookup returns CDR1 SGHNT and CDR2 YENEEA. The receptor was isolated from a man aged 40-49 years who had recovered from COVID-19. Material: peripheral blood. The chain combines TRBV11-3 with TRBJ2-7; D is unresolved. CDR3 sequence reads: CASTDARSSYEQYF. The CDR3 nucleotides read TGTGCCAGCACCGATGCCCGGTCGTCCTACGAGCAGTACTTC.